A selection of T cell receptor beta chains follows, all from one sample in a study of cytomegalovirus exposure and HLA in healthy donors. The assay was immunoSEQ multiplex PCR, and TCRdb's table has in-frame clones only and misses some. The sample lists more than 130,000 clones; 75% to 80% were seen once. The sample consisted of PBMCs. Receptor source: a man in his late teens or twenties in good health and CMV-seronegative. Both conserved end residues are part of each CDR3. D genes are given only for firm matches. Clone size is stated in some rows and not others, as once, few, many or a class when expanded.

cdr3_nt: TGTGCCAGCCGGTTTCGCGTCTTAACCTCCTACGAGCAGTACTTC
cdr3_aa: CASRFRVLTSYEQYF
clone_size: NA
d_call: NA
j_call: TRBJ2-7
v_call: TRBV5-6

cdr3_nt: TGTGCCAGCAGCCCAGGGGTTCTAAATGAGCAGTTCTTC
cdr3_aa: CASSPGVLNEQFF
clone_size: NA
d_call: NA
j_call: TRBJ2-1
v_call: TRBV7-6

cdr3_nt: TGTGCCAGCAGCGGTGGACTAGCGGGACCTTCCTACGAGCAGTACTTC
cdr3_aa: CASSGGLAGPSYEQYF
clone_size: NA
d_call: TRBD2
j_call: TRBJ2-7
v_call: TRBV9

cdr3_nt: TGCGCCAGCAGCCCGTCTAGCGGGAGGGAAGCAGATACGCAGTATTTT
cdr3_aa: CASSPSSGREADTQYF
clone_size: NA
d_call: TRBD2
j_call: TRBJ2-3
v_call: TRBV5-1

cdr3_nt: TGTGCCAGCAGTGACCCACGGGGCAGGGGGGAGAGAGAGACCCAGTACTTC
cdr3_aa: CASSDPRGRGERETQYF
clone_size: NA
d_call: NA
j_call: TRBJ2-5
v_call: TRBV2

cdr3_nt: TGTGCCAGCAGTTTCTCCATGGCGGATTCCTACGAGCAGTACTTC
cdr3_aa: CASSFSMADSYEQYF
clone_size: NA
d_call: NA
j_call: TRBJ2-7
v_call: TRBV27

cdr3_nt: TGTGCCAGCAGCCGACAGGATGACTACGAGCAGTACTTC
cdr3_aa: CASSRQDDYEQYF
clone_size: once
d_call: NA
j_call: TRBJ2-7
v_call: TRBV2

cdr3_nt: TGTGCCAGCAGGGCTCGGGGGACGAACGCTGAAGCTTTCTTT
cdr3_aa: CASRARGTNAEAFF
clone_size: once
d_call: NA
j_call: TRBJ1-1
v_call: TRBV2

cdr3_nt: TGTGCCAGCAGACGGACAGGGGAAGCTTTCTTT
cdr3_aa: CASRRTGEAFF
clone_size: NA
d_call: TRBD1
j_call: TRBJ1-1
v_call: TRBV11-3

cdr3_nt: TGTGCCAGCAGCTACACAGTAAGCAATCAGCCCCAGCATTTT
cdr3_aa: CASSYTVSNQPQHF
clone_size: NA
d_call: NA
j_call: TRBJ1-5
v_call: TRBV6-6

cdr3_nt: TGTGCAAGTCGCTTAGATCCGGCAGGGGGCTGCACCTTC
cdr3_aa: CASRLDPAGGCTF
clone_size: NA
d_call: NA
j_call: TRBJ1-2
v_call: TRBV12-2

cdr3_nt: TGTGCCAGCAGCGATAATAGAAACACCGGGGAGCTGTTTTTT
cdr3_aa: CASSDNRNTGELFF
clone_size: NA
d_call: NA
j_call: TRBJ2-2
v_call: TRBV7-3

cdr3_nt: TGTGCCAGCAGTGGACAGGTGAATCAGCCCCAGCATTTT
cdr3_aa: CASSGQVNQPQHF
clone_size: once
d_call: NA
j_call: TRBJ1-5
v_call: TRBV6-1

cdr3_nt: TGTGCCAGCAGCTTAGTTCCGGGACAGGGGAGCACCGGGGAGCTGTTTTTT
cdr3_aa: CASSLVPGQGSTGELFF
clone_size: NA
d_call: TRBD1
j_call: TRBJ2-2
v_call: TRBV7-9

cdr3_nt: TGTGCCAGCAGCTTCCAGGTGGGCTACGAGCAGTACTTC
cdr3_aa: CASSFQVGYEQYF
clone_size: once
d_call: NA
j_call: TRBJ2-7
v_call: TRBV5-5

cdr3_nt: TGTGCCAGCAGCGAACAGGGGGCCGACTATGGCTACACCTTC
cdr3_aa: CASSEQGADYGYTF
clone_size: NA
d_call: TRBD1
j_call: TRBJ1-2
v_call: TRBV5-6

cdr3_nt: TGTGCCTGCCCGACAGGGCCTGGAAACACCATATATTTT
cdr3_aa: CACPTGPGNTIYF
clone_size: NA
d_call: TRBD1
j_call: TRBJ1-3
v_call: TRBV30

cdr3_nt: TGTGCCAGCAGGGGGGACAGGGATAATCAGCCCCAGCATTTT
cdr3_aa: CASRGDRDNQPQHF
clone_size: NA
d_call: TRBD1
j_call: TRBJ1-5
v_call: TRBV2

cdr3_nt: TGCAGCGTTTACCTAAAACTAGTCTTTTGGCAGTTCTTC
cdr3_aa: CSVYLKLVFWQFF
clone_size: NA
d_call: NA
j_call: TRBJ2-1
v_call: TRBV29-1

cdr3_nt: TGTGCCAGCAGCTTAAATCCGGGGACAGGGTCTGGCTACACCTTC
cdr3_aa: CASSLNPGTGSGYTF
clone_size: NA
d_call: TRBD1
j_call: TRBJ1-2
v_call: TRBV11-2

cdr3_nt: TGTGCCAGCAGCCCCTCGCCTGGCACTAATTCACCCCTCCACTTT
cdr3_aa: CASSPSPGTNSPLHF
clone_size: NA
d_call: NA
j_call: TRBJ1-6
v_call: TRBV7-9

cdr3_nt: TGCAGCGTTGTTTTGTGGGGCAGTGGAAACACCATATATTTT
cdr3_aa: CSVVLWGSGNTIYF
clone_size: few
d_call: NA
j_call: TRBJ1-3
v_call: TRBV29-1

cdr3_nt: TGTGCCAGTAGTCTGCAGGGTAATTCACCCCTCCACTTT
cdr3_aa: CASSLQGNSPLHF
clone_size: NA
d_call: NA
j_call: TRBJ1-6
v_call: TRBV19

cdr3_nt: TGTGCCAGCAGCCCCTTTCGGGGGGCCAACGTCCTGACTTTC
cdr3_aa: CASSPFRGANVLTF
clone_size: few
d_call: NA
j_call: TRBJ2-6
v_call: TRBV14

cdr3_nt: TGTGCCACCAGCAGAGCCGGGACAGGGAACGAGCAGTACTTC
cdr3_aa: CATSRAGTGNEQYF
clone_size: NA
d_call: TRBD1
j_call: TRBJ2-7
v_call: TRBV15

cdr3_nt: TGTGCCAGCAGCGGCGAGGGGCGGCAGGGGGTAAAAATTCATAAAGAGACCCAGTACTTC
cdr3_aa: CASSGEGRQGVKIHKETQYF
clone_size: NA
d_call: TRBD1
j_call: TRBJ2-5
v_call: TRBV9

cdr3_nt: TGTGCCAGCAGTTACGAGACAGGGTTTCACTACGAGCAGTACTTC
cdr3_aa: CASSYETGFHYEQYF
clone_size: NA
d_call: TRBD1
j_call: TRBJ2-7
v_call: TRBV6-6

cdr3_nt: TGCAGCGCGACAGGACAGGATCGAGGCTACGAGCAGTACTTC
cdr3_aa: CSATGQDRGYEQYF
clone_size: NA
d_call: TRBD1
j_call: TRBJ2-7
v_call: TRBV29-1

cdr3_nt: TGTGCCAGCAGCCCACAAAACAGGGTGTTGGGCACAGATACGCAGTATTTT
cdr3_aa: CASSPQNRVLGTDTQYF
clone_size: NA
d_call: NA
j_call: TRBJ2-3
v_call: TRBV5-4

cdr3_nt: TGTGCCAGCAGTTTATTGGGCAGTAACTATGGCTACACCTTC
cdr3_aa: CASSLLGSNYGYTF
clone_size: NA
d_call: NA
j_call: TRBJ1-2
v_call: TRBV27

cdr3_nt: TGCGCCAGCAGCTTACAGGGGGGAGGCCCCTACGAGCAGTACTTC
cdr3_aa: CASSLQGGGPYEQYF
clone_size: NA
d_call: TRBD1
j_call: TRBJ2-7
v_call: TRBV5-1

cdr3_nt: TGCGCCAGCAGCTTGGAGGACTTCTCCTCCTACAATGAGCAGTTCTTC
cdr3_aa: CASSLEDFSSYNEQFF
clone_size: once
d_call: NA
j_call: TRBJ2-1
v_call: TRBV5-1

cdr3_nt: TGTGCCAGCAGCGAGGACAGGGGGCTGGGAGGCTACACCTTC
cdr3_aa: CASSEDRGLGGYTF
clone_size: NA
d_call: TRBD1
j_call: TRBJ1-2
v_call: TRBV6-1

cdr3_nt: TGTGCCAGCAGCTACCGGGACAGGGGCGCTGGAAACACCATATATTTT
cdr3_aa: CASSYRDRGAGNTIYF
clone_size: NA
d_call: TRBD1
j_call: TRBJ1-3
v_call: TRBV5-4

cdr3_nt: TGTGCCAGCAGGCACCCGAAGGGGCGCGCCTCCTACGAGCAGTACTTC
cdr3_aa: CASRHPKGRASYEQYF
clone_size: NA
d_call: NA
j_call: TRBJ2-7
v_call: TRBV2

cdr3_nt: TGTGCCAGTAGTATGGAGGGAAGCGAGGATCAGCCCCAGCATTTT
cdr3_aa: CASSMEGSEDQPQHF
clone_size: few
d_call: NA
j_call: TRBJ1-5
v_call: TRBV19

cdr3_nt: TGCGCCAGCAGCTGGGGGGGTGGTGGCGAGCAGTACTTC
cdr3_aa: CASSWGGGGEQYF
clone_size: NA
d_call: TRBD2
j_call: TRBJ2-7
v_call: TRBV5-1

cdr3_nt: TGTGCCAGCAGCCTTGGGGGGGTACAATATCAGCCCCAGCATTTT
cdr3_aa: CASSLGGVQYQPQHF
clone_size: NA
d_call: NA
j_call: TRBJ1-5
v_call: TRBV28

cdr3_nt: TGTGCCAGCAGTGCAGGGGCGCAAGAGACCCAGTACTTC
cdr3_aa: CASSAGAQETQYF
clone_size: NA
d_call: NA
j_call: TRBJ2-5
v_call: TRBV6-4

cdr3_nt: TGTGCCAGCAGCTTAGTCACCGCCGGGACAACGAGCTCCTACGAGCAGTACTTC
cdr3_aa: CASSLVTAGTTSSYEQYF
clone_size: NA
d_call: NA
j_call: TRBJ2-7
v_call: TRBV7-2